These 17 T cell receptor beta chains share one sample of origin, sequenced in a study of blood T cell repertoires in COVID-19. Clones were sequenced by immunoSEQ multiplex PCR, and TCRdb holds only the in-frame ones, with some missing. The table includes 53,000 or so clones, roughly 85% detected once. Material for sequencing was peripheral blood. The receptors derive from a man older than 75 with acute or convalescent COVID-19.

The chain has TRBV14 and TRBJ2-3; 8 bases line up with TRBD2. The CDR3 runs 16 residues. J was trimmed by 1 base and V by 4 bases; bases with no gene match: 7. The germline V gene encodes CDR1 SGHDN and CDR2 FVKESK. For the CDR3, the DNA is TGTGCCAGCAGCCTATCGGGACTAGAGGGCACAGATACGCAGTATTTT. This codes for CASSLSGLEGTDTQYF.

V gene TRBV3-1 (or the pseudogene TRBV3-2) combines with J gene TRBJ1-4; possibly TRBD1 for D (6 bases). V lost 3 bases to trimming and J lost 10 bases, with 15 bases between them. The CDR3 totals 14 residues. CDR1 is LGHDT, CDR2 YNNKEL, per germline (reference sequence). The CDR3 DNA reads as TGTGCCAGCAGCCAGAACAGGGTAGGCGGAAAACTGTTTTTT. It yields the protein CASSQNRVGGKLFF.

The gene calls are TRBV2 and TRBJ1-1; TRBD1 agrees at 12 bases. The CDR3 extends over 15 amino acids. Trimming cost V 3 bases and J 4 bases; bases outside gene matches: 3. The germline V gene has CDR1 SNHLY and CDR2 FYNNEI. The CDR3 DNA reads TGTGCCAGCAGTGACCTGGGACAGGGGGCCACTGAAGCTTTCTTT. Its protein product is CASSDLGQGATEAFF.

The J gene is TRBJ2-6, the V gene TRBV6-1; 9 bases fit TRBD2. Germline V gene data show CDR1 as MNHNS and CDR2 as SASEGT. V was pared by 8 bases and J by 0 bases, with 5 bases of the junction left unmatched. The CDR3 sequence is 16 residues long. CDR3 loop: CASGGGGVSGANVLTF. The CDR3 DNA reads TGTGCCAGCGGTGGCGGGGGGGTCTCTGGGGCCAACGTCCTGACTTTC.

A word on this clone: One end of the junction fails to match germline, which may point to a read error. The chain recombines TRBV3-1 (or the pseudogene TRBV3-2) with TRBJ1-6; tentative D call: TRBD1 (5 bases). The germline V gene encodes CDR1 LGHDT and CDR2 YNNKEL (reference sequence). CDR3 size: 15 residues. CDR3 in amino acids: CASNQDVGGYSPLHF. CDR3 coding DNA: TGTGCCAGCAACCAAGATGTGGGGGGATATTCACCCCTCCACTTT.

V is TRBV6-5 and J is TRBJ1-1, with 8 bases matching TRBD1. Germline V lookup: CDR1 MNHEY, CDR2 SVGAGI. The CDR3 sequence is 15 residues long. The V and J ends lost 5 bases and 1 base, in that order; junction bases with no gene match: 6. In DNA, the CDR3 is TGTGCCAGCAGTCCTAGACAGGGGAGGAACACTGAAGCTTTCTTT. Its translation: CASSPRQGRNTEAFF.

A single count supports this clone. V usage is TRBV7-9 and J usage is TRBJ2-1; 9 bases are a match to TRBD2. CDR1 and CDR2 from the germline V gene are SEHNR and FQNEAQ (reference sequence). Trimming cost V 7 bases and J 4 bases; bases outside gene matches: 5. This CDR3 is 14 amino acids long. The CDR3 loop is CASTSGGPYNEQFF. The CDR3 DNA follows: TGTGCCAGCACCAGCGGGGGGCCGTACAATGAGCAGTTCTTC.

The V and J genes are TRBV2 and TRBJ2-7; D is undetermined. CDR1 is SNHLY and CDR2 is FYNNEI in the germline V gene. CDR3 length: 13 residues. Trimming removed 0 bases from V and 3 bases from J, with 6 bases in between. DNA for the CDR3: TGTGCCAGCAGTGAAGCGCGGAGCTACGAGCAGTACTTC. Its protein product is CASSEARSYEQYF.

A single count supports this clone. The chain joins TRBV19 to TRBJ2-2, with a weak D call TRBD2 (6 bases). Germline CDR1 LNHDA, CDR2 SQIVND (reference sequence). CDR3 length equals 12 residues. CDR3 amino acids: CGAGGRTGELFF. The CDR3 coding sequence is TGTGGAGCCGGGGGACGCACCGGGGAGCTGTTTTTT.

The chain has TRBV5-1 and TRBJ2-7; a weak D match, TRBD1 (6 bases). The CDR3 has 14 amino acids. Germline assignment: CDR1 SGHRS and CDR2 YFSETQ. Trimming took off 1 base at V and 2 bases at J, with 10 bases between the two ends. The CDR3 spells CASSLTGLTYEQYF. The CDR3 DNA follows: TGCGCCAGCAGCTTGACAGGGTTGACCTACGAGCAGTACTTC.

For the CDR3, the DNA is TGTGCCAGCAGCTTCGAAAACAGGGAGACCCAGTACTTC. Its translation: CASSFENRETQYF. The rearrangement links TRBV5-4 to TRBJ2-5, with D possibly matching TRBD1 (5 bases). Trimming cost V 2 bases and J 5 bases, with 10 bases left between them. Germline V gene sequence: CDR1 SGHNT, CDR2 YYREEE (reference sequence). This CDR3 is 13 amino acids long.

The rearrangement links TRBV4-3 to TRBJ1-2, with D possibly being TRBD1 (5 bases). The CDR3 has 15 residues. The V gene's germline CDR1 is LGHNA and CDR2 YSLEER. The V end was cut by 0 bases, the J end by 9 bases, with 17 bases between. DNA for the CDR3: TGCGCCAGCAGCCAAGATCGGTTTGGGGCATGGAGCTACACCTTC. Its protein product is CASSQDRFGAWSYTF.

The chain links TRBV6-5 to TRBJ1-1; 10 positions match TRBD1. V trimming: 7 bases; J trimming: 6 bases; junction bases outside the gene matches: 8. This CDR3 has 14 residues. Germline V lookup: CDR1 MNHEY, CDR2 SVGAGI. The CDR3, as DNA: TGTGCCAGCATTCGGGACAGGGGCGCCTCTGAAGCTTTCTTT. It codes for CASIRDRGASEAFF.

The chain combines TRBV2 with TRBJ1-1, with no clear D. The CDR3 is 15 amino acids. CDR1 is SNHLY and CDR2 is FYNNEI in the germline V gene. With 4 bases removed from V and 0 bases from J, the gap between germline ends came to 12 bases. DNA of the CDR3: TGTGCCAGCAGTGTTCCCGCTAGAATGAACACTGAAGCTTTCTTT. This encodes CASSVPARMNTEAFF. Combining the CDR3 with reference TRBV2 and TRBJ1-1 gives the whole variable domain EPEVTQTPSHQVTQMGQEVILRCVPISNHLYFYWYRQILGQKVEFLVSFYNNEISEKSEIFDDQFSVERPDGSNFTLKIRSTKLEDSAMYFCASSVPARMNTEAFFGQGTRLTVV.

V usage is TRBV10-3 and J usage is TRBJ1-1; TRBD1 is a possible D gene (5 bases). V was shortened by 0 bases and J by 3 bases, with 8 bases between the two germline ends. Germline CDR1 is ENHRY and CDR2 is SYGVKD. The CDR3 is 14 residues long. As DNA, the CDR3 is TGTGCCATCAGTGAGTCGGTAGGGGACACTGAAGCTTTCTTT. Protein sequence: CAISESVGDTEAFF.

The V call is TRBV10-3, the J call TRBJ2-5, with D maybe TRBD1 (6 bases). The CDR3 runs 13 residues. Germline V CDR1 and CDR2: ENHRY, SYGVKD. Trimming removed 4 bases from V and 5 bases from J, with 11 bases in between. The CDR3 region is CAISVRQGETQYF. CDR3 DNA: TGTGCCATCAGTGTCAGGCAGGGGGAGACCCAGTACTTC.

This chain joins TRBV19 and TRBJ1-3; the D gene is possibly TRBD1 (5 bases). V lost 4 bases to trimming and J lost 2 bases, with 18 bases between them. Germline CDR1 reads LNHDA; CDR2 reads SQIVND (reference sequence). The CDR3 consists of 17 residues. CDR3: CASSNRAPQATGNTIYF. In DNA form, the CDR3 reads TGTGCCAGTAGTAACCGGGCTCCACAGGCTACTGGAAACACCATATATTTT.